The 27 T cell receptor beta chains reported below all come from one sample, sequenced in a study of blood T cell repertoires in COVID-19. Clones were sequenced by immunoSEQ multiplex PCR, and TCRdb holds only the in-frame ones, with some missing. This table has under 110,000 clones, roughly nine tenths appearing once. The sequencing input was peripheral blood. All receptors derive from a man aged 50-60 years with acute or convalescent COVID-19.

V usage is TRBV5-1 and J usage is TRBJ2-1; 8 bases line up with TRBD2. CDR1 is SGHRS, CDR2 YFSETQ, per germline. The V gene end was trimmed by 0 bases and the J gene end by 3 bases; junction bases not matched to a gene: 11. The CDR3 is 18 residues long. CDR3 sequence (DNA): TGCGCCAGCAGCTTGGGGGCCCGAGCGGGGGTCGGCTACAATGAGCAGTTCTTC. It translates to CASSLGARAGVGYNEQFF. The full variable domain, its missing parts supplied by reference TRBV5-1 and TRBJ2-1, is KAGVTQTPRYLIKTRGQQVTLSCSPISGHRSVSWYQQTPGQGLQFLFEYFSETQRNKGNFPGRFSGRQFSNSRSEMNVSTLELGDSALYLCASSLGARAGVGYNEQFFGPGTRLTVL.

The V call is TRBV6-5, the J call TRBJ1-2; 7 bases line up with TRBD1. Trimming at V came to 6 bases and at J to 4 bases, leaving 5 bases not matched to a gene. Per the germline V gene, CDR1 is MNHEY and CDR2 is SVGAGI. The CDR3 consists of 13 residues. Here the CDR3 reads CASRLDRLYGYTF. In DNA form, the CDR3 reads TGTGCCAGCAGGCTGGACAGGCTCTATGGCTACACCTTC.

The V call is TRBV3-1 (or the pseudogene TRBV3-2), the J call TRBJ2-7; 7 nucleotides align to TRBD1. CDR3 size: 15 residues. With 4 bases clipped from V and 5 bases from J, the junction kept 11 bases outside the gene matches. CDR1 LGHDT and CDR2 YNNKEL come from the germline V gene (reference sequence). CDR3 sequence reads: CASSRPGQPDDEQYF. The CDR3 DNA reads TGTGCCAGCAGCCGACCGGGACAGCCGGACGACGAGCAGTACTTC.

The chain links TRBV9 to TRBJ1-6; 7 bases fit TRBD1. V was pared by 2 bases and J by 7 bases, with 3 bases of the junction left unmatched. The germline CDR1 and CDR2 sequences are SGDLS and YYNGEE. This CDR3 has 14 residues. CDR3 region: CASSVGGQNSPLHF. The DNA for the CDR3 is TGTGCCAGCAGCGTGGGGGGACAGAATTCACCCCTCCACTTT. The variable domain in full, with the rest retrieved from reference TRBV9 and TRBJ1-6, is DSGVTQTPKHLITATGQRVTLRCSPRSGDLSVYWYQQSLDQGLQFLIQYYNGEERAKGNILERFSAQQFPDLHSELNLSSLELGDSALYFCASSVGGQNSPLHFGNGTRLTVT.

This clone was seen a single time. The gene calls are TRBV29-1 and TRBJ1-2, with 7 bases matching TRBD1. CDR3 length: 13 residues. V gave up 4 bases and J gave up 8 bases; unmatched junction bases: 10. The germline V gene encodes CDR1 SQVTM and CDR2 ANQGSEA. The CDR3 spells CSVVFLGTEGYTF. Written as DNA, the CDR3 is TGCAGCGTTGTATTTCTTGGGACAGAAGGCTACACCTTC.

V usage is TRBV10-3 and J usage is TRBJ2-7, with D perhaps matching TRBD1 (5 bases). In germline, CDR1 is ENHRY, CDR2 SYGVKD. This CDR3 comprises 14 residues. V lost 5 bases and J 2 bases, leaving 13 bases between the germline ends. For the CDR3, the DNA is TGTGCCATCAGTCCCCCGGACAAAGCCTACGAGCAGTACTTC. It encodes CAISPPDKAYEQYF.

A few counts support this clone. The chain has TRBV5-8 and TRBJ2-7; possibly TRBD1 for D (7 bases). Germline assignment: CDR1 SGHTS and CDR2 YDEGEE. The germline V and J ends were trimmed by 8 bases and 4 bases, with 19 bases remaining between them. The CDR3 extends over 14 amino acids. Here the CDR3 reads CASMSTRGRYEQYF. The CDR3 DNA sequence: TGTGCCAGTATGAGCACCAGGGGGAGGTACGAGCAGTACTTC. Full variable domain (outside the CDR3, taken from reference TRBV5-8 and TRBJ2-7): EAGVTQSPTHLIKTRGQQATLRCSPISGHTSVYWYQQALGLGLQFLLWYDEGEERNRGNFPPRFSGRQFPNYSSELNVNALELEDSALYLCASMSTRGRYEQYFGPGTRLTVT.

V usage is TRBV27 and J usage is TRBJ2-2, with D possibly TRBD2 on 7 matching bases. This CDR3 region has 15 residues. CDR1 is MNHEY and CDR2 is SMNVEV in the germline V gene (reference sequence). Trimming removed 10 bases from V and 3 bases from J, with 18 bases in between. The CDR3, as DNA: TGTGCCACAAAGAAGGGGGGGGCCTACACCGGGGAGCTGTTTTTT. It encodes CATKKGGAYTGELFF.

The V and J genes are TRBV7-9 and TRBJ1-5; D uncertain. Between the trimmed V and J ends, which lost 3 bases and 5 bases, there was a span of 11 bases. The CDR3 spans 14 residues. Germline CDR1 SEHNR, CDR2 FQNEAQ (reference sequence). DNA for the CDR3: TGTGCCAGCAGCTTCGACCCCGGGGATCAGCCCCAGCATTTT. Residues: CASSFDPGDQPQHF.

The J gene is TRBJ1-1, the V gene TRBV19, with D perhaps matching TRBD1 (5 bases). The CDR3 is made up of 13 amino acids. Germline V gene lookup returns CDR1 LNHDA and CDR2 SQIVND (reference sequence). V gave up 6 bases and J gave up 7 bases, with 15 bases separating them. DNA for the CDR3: TGTGCCAGTAGGTCTACAGGCCGAATTGAAGCTTTCTTT. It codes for CASRSTGRIEAFF.

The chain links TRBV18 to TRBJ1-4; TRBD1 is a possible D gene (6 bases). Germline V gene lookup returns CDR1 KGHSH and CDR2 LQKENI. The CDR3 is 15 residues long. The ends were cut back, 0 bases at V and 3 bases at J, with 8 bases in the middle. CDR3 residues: CASSPPGASNEKLFF. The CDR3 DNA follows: TGTGCCAGCTCACCACCGGGGGCATCTAATGAAAAACTGTTTTTT.

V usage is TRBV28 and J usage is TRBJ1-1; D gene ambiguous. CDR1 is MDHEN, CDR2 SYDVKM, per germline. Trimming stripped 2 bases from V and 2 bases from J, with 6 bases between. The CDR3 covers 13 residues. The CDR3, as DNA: TGTGCCAGCAGTTTAGGGCCCAACACTGAAGCTTTCTTT. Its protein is CASSLGPNTEAFF.

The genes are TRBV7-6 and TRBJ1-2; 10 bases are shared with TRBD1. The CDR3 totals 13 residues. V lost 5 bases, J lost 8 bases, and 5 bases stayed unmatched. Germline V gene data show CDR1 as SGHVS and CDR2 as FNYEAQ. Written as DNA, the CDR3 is TGTGCCAGCAGCAGACAGGGGGCGGGAGGCTACACCTTC. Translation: CASSRQGAGGYTF.

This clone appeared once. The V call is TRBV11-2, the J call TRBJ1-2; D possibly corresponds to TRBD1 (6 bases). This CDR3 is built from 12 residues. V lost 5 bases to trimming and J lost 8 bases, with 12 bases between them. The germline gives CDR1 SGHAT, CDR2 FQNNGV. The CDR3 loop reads CASSRTGTGYTF. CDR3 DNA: TGTGCCAGCAGCCGAACAGGGACCGGCTACACCTTC.

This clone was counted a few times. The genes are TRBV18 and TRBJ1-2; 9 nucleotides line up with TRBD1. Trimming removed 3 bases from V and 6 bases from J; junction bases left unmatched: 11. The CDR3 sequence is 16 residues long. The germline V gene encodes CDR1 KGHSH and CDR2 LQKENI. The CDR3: CASSPTTGTGSDGYTF. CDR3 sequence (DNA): TGTGCCAGCTCACCTACCACCGGGACAGGGTCAGATGGCTACACCTTC.

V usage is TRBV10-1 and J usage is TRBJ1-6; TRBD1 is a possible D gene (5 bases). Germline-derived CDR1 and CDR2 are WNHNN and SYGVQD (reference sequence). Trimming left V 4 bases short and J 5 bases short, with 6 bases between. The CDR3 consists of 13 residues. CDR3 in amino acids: CASSAGNNSPLHF. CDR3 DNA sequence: TGCGCCAGCAGTGCAGGGAATAATTCACCCCTCCACTTT.

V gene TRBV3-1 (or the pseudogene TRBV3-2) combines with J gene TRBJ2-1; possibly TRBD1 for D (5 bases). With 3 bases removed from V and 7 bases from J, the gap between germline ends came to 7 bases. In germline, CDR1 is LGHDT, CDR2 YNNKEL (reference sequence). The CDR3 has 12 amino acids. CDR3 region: CASSHQGNEQFF. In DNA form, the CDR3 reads TGTGCCAGCAGCCACCAGGGAAATGAGCAGTTCTTC.

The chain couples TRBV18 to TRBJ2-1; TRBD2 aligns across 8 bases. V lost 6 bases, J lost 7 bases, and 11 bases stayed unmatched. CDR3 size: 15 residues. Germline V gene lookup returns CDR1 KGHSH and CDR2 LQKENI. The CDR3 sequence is CASSPRGGLGNEQFF. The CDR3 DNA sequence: TGTGCCAGCTCCCCCCGGGGGGGGCTGGGGAATGAGCAGTTCTTC.

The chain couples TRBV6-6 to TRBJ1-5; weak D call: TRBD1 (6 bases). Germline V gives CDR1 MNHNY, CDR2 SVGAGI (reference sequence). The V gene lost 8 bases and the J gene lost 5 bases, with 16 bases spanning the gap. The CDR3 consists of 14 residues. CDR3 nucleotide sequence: TGTGCCAGCGGTCCGGGGAGGGGGGATCAGCCCCAGCATTTT. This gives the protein CASGPGRGDQPQHF.

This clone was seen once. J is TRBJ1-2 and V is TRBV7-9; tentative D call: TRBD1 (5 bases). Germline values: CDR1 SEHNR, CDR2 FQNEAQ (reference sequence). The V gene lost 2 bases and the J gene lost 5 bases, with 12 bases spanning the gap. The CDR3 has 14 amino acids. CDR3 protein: CASSLRGRRYGYTF. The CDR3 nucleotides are TGTGCCAGCAGCTTAAGGGGCCGTCGGTATGGCTACACCTTC.

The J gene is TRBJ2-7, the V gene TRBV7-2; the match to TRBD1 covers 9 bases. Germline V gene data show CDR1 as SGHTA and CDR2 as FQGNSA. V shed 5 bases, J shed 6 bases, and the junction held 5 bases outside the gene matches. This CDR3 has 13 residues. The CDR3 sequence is CASSGNRGLEQYF. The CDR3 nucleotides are TGTGCCAGCAGCGGGAACAGGGGGCTCGAGCAGTACTTC.

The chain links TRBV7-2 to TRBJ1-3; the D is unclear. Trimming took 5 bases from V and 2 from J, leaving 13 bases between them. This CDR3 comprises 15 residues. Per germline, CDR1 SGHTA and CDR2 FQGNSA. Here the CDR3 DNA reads TGTGCCAGCAGCCCACCCCCGGTTGCTGGAAACACCATATATTTT. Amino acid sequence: CASSPPPVAGNTIYF.

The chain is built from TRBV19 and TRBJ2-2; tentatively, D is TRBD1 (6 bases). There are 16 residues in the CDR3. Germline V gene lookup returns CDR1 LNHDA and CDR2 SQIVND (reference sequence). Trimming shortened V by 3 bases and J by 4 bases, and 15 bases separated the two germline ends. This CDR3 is CASSIRLNRVTGELFF. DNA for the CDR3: TGTGCCAGTAGTATCCGACTTAACAGGGTCACCGGGGAGCTGTTTTTT.

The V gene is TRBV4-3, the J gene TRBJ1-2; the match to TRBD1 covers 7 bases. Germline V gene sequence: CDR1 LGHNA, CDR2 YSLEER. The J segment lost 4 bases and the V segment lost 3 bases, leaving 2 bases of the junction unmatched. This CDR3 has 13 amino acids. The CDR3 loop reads CASSQGQTYGYTF. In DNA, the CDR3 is TGCGCCAGCAGCCAGGGACAGACCTATGGCTACACCTTC.

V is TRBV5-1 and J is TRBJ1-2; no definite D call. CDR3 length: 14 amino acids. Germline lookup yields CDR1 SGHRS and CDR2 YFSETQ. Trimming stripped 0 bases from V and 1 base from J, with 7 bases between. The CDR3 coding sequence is TGCGCCAGCAGCTTGGATCCCGTTAACTATGGCTACACCTTC. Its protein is CASSLDPVNYGYTF.

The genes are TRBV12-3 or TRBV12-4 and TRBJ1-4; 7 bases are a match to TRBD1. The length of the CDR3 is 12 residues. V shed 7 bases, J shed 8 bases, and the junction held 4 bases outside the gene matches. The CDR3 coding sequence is TGTGCCAGCAACACCAGGGGGGAAAAACTGTTTTTT. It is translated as CASNTRGEKLFF.

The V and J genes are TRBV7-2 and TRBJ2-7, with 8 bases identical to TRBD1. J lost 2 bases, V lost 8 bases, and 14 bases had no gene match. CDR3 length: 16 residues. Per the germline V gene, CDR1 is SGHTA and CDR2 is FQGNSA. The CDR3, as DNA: TGTGCCAGCCAGTTGACGACAGGGGTCCCCACCTACGAGCAGTACTTC. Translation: CASQLTTGVPTYEQYF. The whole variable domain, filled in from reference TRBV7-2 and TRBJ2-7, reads GAGVSQSPSNKVTEKGKDVELRCDPISGHTALYWYRQSLGQGLEFLIYFQGNSAPDKSGLPSDRFSAERTGGSVSTLTIQRTQQEDSAVYLCASQLTTGVPTYEQYFGPGTRLTVT.